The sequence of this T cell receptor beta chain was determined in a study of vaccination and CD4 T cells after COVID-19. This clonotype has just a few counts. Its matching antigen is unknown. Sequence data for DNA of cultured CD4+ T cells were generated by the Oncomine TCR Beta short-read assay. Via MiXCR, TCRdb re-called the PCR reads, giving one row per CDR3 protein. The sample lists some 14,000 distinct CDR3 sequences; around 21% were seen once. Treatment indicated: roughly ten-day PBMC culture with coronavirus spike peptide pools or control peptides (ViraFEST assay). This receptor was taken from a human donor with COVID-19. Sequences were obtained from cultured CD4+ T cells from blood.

The CDR3 DNA follows: TGTGCCAGCAGCCCCCCCCTAGCGTTCGGGGAGACCCAGTACTTC. This encodes CASSPPLAFGETQYF. The chain recombines TRBV28 with TRBJ2-5; perhaps TRBD2 as D (6 bases). Trimming removed 6 bases at V and 5 bases at J, with 19 bases between. Germline lookup yields CDR1 MDHEN and CDR2 SYDVKM. CDR3 length equals 15 residues.